The present T cell receptor beta chain was sequenced within a study of T cells in Graves' hyperthyroidism and ophthalmopathy (dated by TCRdb to the late 2010s). About the full investigation: Peripheral blood was sampled at the time of initial diagnosis, prior to any treatment. Following sampling, methimazole starting at 30 mg daily was given to hyperthyroidism patients, and high-dose intravenous methylprednisolone was given to ophthalmopathy patients. The roughly 90 discovery patients were divided at random into training and test sets in a 7:3 ratio. In addition, the study compared T-cell repertoires in thyroid tissue and in blood from about six Graves' hyperthyroidism patients. To identify distinguishing TCR V-J signatures, a discovery cohort of 90 to 100 patients was used, comprising some 45 with Graves' ophthalmopathy and under 60 with stable Graves' hyperthyroidism. Whether ophthalmopathy could be predicted prospectively was tested in an independent validation cohort made up of roughly 20 hyperthyroidism patients plus 17 patients who later progressed to ophthalmopathy. According to the paper, TCR Vbeta CDR3 sequencing was carried out on 135 peripheral blood samples, which came from around 43 ophthalmopathy, approximately 78 hyperthyroidism and roughly 17 progressor patients.

The germline V gene encodes CDR1 GTSNPN and CDR2 SVGIG (reference sequence). Trimming costs V 0 bases and J 0 bases, and their ends lie 6 bases apart. The CDR3, cysteine through phenylalanine, is 13 amino acids long. The entry retains the CDR3 DNA only, 39 bases that are in frame from base 1. Stable Graves' hyperthyroidism was defined as no progression to ophthalmopathy during 18 months of follow-up. Hyperthyroidism patients were aged 18 to 65 years and newly diagnosed, with disease duration of less than 2 months. Any patient with an uncontrolled infection, another autoimmune disease, pregnancy or lactation was excluded. Diagnoses were based on clinical symptoms, serum thyroxine and TRAb, thyroid ultrasound and orbital computed tomography. Ficoll-Paque density gradient centrifugation was used to isolate PBMCs from approximately 11 ml of fresh peripheral blood. Trizol reagent was used to extract total RNA, and RNA quality was then checked on an Agilent 2100 Bioanalyzer.

This clonotype has ten or more counts. Its antigen is unknown. No base-level quality is on record; no much larger clone is a single base apart. Paper-wide results and their limitations: Sample size was not statistically predetermined, and blinding of investigators to group allocation was not performed. During validation, the model predicted progression to ophthalmopathy a median of about 5.9 months ahead of onset, with roughly 65% sensitivity and under 85% specificity. In cross-validation, a model built on a 13 V-J signature told ophthalmopathy apart from stable hyperthyroidism with roughly 87% sensitivity and around 83% specificity, and in testing the same model reached 80%/75%. Blood samples also contained most of the expanded thyroid clonotypes (frequency above 0.001), which suggests that blood repertoires may reflect thyroid immune responses.

The TCR beta CDR3 regions were amplified from the RNA transcripts. The first round of RT-PCR for the TCR CDR3 was performed with the HTBI primer set and the Qiagen OneStep RT-PCR kit. Libraries were constructed in a second round of multiplex PCR, after which size selection and purification were carried out. The libraries were sequenced on an Illumina HiSeq2000 using paired-end 100 bp reads. Processing in the source paper ran as follows. SOAPnuke was used to process the raw data, with reads discarded if the reads contained adapters or uncalled bases, had a mean Phred below 15, or lacked an exact constant-primer or identifier match. COPE v1.2.5 was used to merge the high-quality paired reads, and each unique nucleotide sequence was defined as a clonotype. MiTCR v1.1 was used to align the clonotypes against IMGT TRBV, TRBD and TRBJ reference segments. The analysis was restricted to V-J combinations with a frequency above 0.0001, which together covered about 99% of the repertoires. The TCS score was defined as the ratio of F50 (clonal expansion) to E x V (chaos), calculated using BLOSUM62-based TCRdist between CDR3 peptides within each V-J. Welch's t-statistics and random forest reduced fewer than 600 V-J features to about 13, which were used in a naive Bayes classifier (R e1071). Through fastp at Q25 and MiXCR, TCRdb rebuilt clones from the public reads, retaining in-frame beta chains. Here each entry gathers all rows of one CDR3 protein and keeps the most common genes and DNA. The V and J calls reflect TCRdb's pipeline rather than the authors' work. For this sample the table gives some 620,000 distinct CDR3 sequences, of which 15% to 20% were detected only once. The biggest ten clones account for 3% to 4% of the sample.

The sequence came from a woman aged 30 to 39 with Graves' hyperthyroidism. This sequence uses TRBV30 and TRBJ2-7, and the D gene may be TRBD2, 5 bases matching. The sample was blood. The CDR3 is CAWSVGSSYEQYF. The nucleotides read TGTGCCTGGAGTGTAGGGAGCTCCTACGAGCAGTACTTC.